The rows below give T cell receptor beta chains drawn from one sample of a study of cytomegalovirus exposure and HLA in healthy donors. Profiled with immunoSEQ multiplex PCR; TCRdb holds only in-frame clones, not every one. This repertoire includes tens of thousands of clones. The sequencing sample was made of PBMCs. These receptors all stem from a man in his forties or fifties in good health and CMV-seronegative. Both conserved end residues are part of each CDR3. Fields, in order: J gene, V gene, D gene, CDR3 protein, CDR3 DNA. A D gene is named only where the DNA matches it firmly.

J: TRBJ2-5; V: TRBV5-1; D: TRBD2; CDR3: CASSLELAGQETQYF; DNA: TGCGCCAGCAGCTTGGAGCTAGCGGGCCAAGAGACCCAGTACTTC
J: TRBJ2-3; V: TRBV9; D: -; CDR3: CASTPRTGLDTQYF; DNA: TGTGCCAGCACGCCAAGGACGGGACTGGATACGCAGTATTTT
J: TRBJ1-2; V: TRBV19; D: -; CDR3: CASTTAGWDYGYTF; DNA: TGTGCCAGTACCACGGCAGGGTGGGACTATGGCTACACCTTC
J: TRBJ1-1; V: TRBV2; D: -; CDR3: CASSESSAGEAFF; DNA: TGTGCCAGCAGTGAATCCTCGGCAGGTGAAGCTTTCTTT
J: TRBJ2-5; V: TRBV5-4; D: TRBD2; CDR3: CASRLGGGQETQYF; DNA: TGTGCCAGCAGACTTGGCGGGGGGCAAGAGACCCAGTACTTC
J: TRBJ2-4; V: TRBV5-4; D: -; CDR3: CASSLEGAGIAKNIQYF; DNA: TGTGCCAGCAGCTTGGAGGGAGCCGGGATAGCCAAAAACATTCAGTACTTC
J: TRBJ2-5; V: TRBV13; D: -; CDR3: CASSLQIQETQYF; DNA: TGTGCCAGCAGCTTACAGATTCAAGAGACCCAGTACTTC
J: TRBJ1-4; V: TRBV10-2; D: TRBD1; CDR3: CASSESTQGTGEEKLFF; DNA: TGCGCCAGCAGTGAGTCGACTCAAGGGACAGGAGAGGAAAAACTGTTTTTT
J: TRBJ1-5; V: TRBV7-2; D: -; CDR3: CASSLVQGNNQPQHF; DNA: TGTGCCAGCAGCTTAGTTCAGGGTAACAATCAGCCCCAGCATTTT
J: TRBJ2-2; V: TRBV9; D: TRBD2; CDR3: CASSVVAGGPSTGELFF; DNA: TGTGCCAGCAGCGTAGTTGCGGGGGGGCCGAGCACCGGGGAGCTGTTTTTT
J: TRBJ1-5; V: TRBV2; D: -; CDR3: CASSEWGGGQPQHF; DNA: TGTGCCAGCAGTGAGTGGGGAGGGGGTCAGCCCCAGCATTTT
J: TRBJ2-7; V: TRBV4-2; D: -; CDR3: CASSQGSLDSSYEQYF; DNA: TGTGCCAGCAGCCAAGGATCTCTGGACAGCTCCTACGAGCAGTACTTC
J: TRBJ2-3; V: TRBV2; D: -; CDR3: CASIQGSADTQYF; DNA: TGTGCCAGCATTCAGGGGTCGGCAGATACGCAGTATTTT
J: TRBJ2-7; V: TRBV5-6; D: TRBD1; CDR3: CASSPGPGQGYEQYF; DNA: TGTGCCAGCAGCCCGGGGCCGGGACAGGGATACGAGCAGTACTTC
J: TRBJ2-1; V: TRBV28; D: -; CDR3: CASRPRRRDRHYNEQFF; DNA: TGTGCCAGCCGACCCAGGAGGCGGGACAGACACTACAATGAGCAGTTCTTC
J: TRBJ1-1; V: TRBV10-3; D: -; CDR3: CAISVGGENTEAFF; DNA: TGTGCCATCAGTGTCGGGGGAGAGAACACTGAAGCTTTCTTT
J: TRBJ2-1; V: TRBV5-1; D: TRBD1; CDR3: CASSTGQGAVEQFF; DNA: TGCGCCAGCAGCACTGGACAGGGGGCTGTTGAGCAGTTCTTC
J: TRBJ2-7; V: TRBV6-5; D: TRBD1; CDR3: CASSYRDRLYEQYF; DNA: TGTGCCAGCAGTTACCGGGACAGACTATACGAGCAGTACTTC
J: TRBJ2-1; V: TRBV9; D: TRBD2; CDR3: CASSSHSGAVYNEQFF; DNA: TGTGCCAGCAGCTCACATAGCGGGGCGGTCTACAATGAGCAGTTCTTC
J: TRBJ2-1; V: TRBV5-1; D: TRBD1; CDR3: CASSLGRQGSSYNEQFF; DNA: TGCGCCAGCAGCTTGGGTCGACAGGGCAGCTCCTACAATGAGCAGTTCTTC
J: TRBJ1-5; V: TRBV19; D: TRBD1; CDR3: CASSRTTGASNQPQHF; DNA: TGTGCCAGTAGTAGAACGACAGGGGCGAGCAATCAGCCCCAGCATTTT
J: TRBJ1-5; V: TRBV2; D: TRBD1; CDR3: CASRSRKGGSFSQPQHF; DNA: TGTGCCAGCAGAAGCCGGAAAGGGGGCTCTTTTTCTCAGCCCCAGCATTTT
J: TRBJ2-3; V: TRBV28; D: -; CDR3: CASQGGADTQYF; DNA: TGTGCCAGCCAGGGGGGCGCAGATACGCAGTATTTT
J: TRBJ2-2; V: TRBV9; D: TRBD2; CDR3: CASSGLGGGVAGELFF; DNA: TGTGCCAGCAGCGGGCTAGGCGGGGGGGTCGCCGGGGAGCTGTTTTTT
J: TRBJ2-2; V: TRBV9; D: TRBD2; CDR3: CASSVQRTSGAGELFF; DNA: TGTGCCAGCAGCGTACAGAGGACTAGCGGGGCCGGGGAGCTGTTTTTT
J: TRBJ2-7; V: TRBV7-6; D: TRBD2; CDR3: CASSPQSGGYLSYEQYF; DNA: TGTGCCAGCAGCCCACAAAGCGGGGGATACCTCTCCTACGAGCAGTACTTC